A single sample gave rise to the 13 T cell receptor beta chains below, sequenced in a study of blood T cell dynamics during melanoma immunotherapy. Clones were read by immunoSEQ multiplex PCR, and TCRdb kept only the in-frame ones, dropping some. The sample yields over 3,500 clones, roughly 80% seen once. Time point reported: pre-treatment baseline. Specimen: blood, collected from a patient treated with checkpoint blockade. These receptors were taken from a human donor with melanoma.

The chain is built from TRBV30 and TRBJ1-2; D unclear. V lost 6 bases and J lost 1, with 12 bases in between. Germline loops: CDR1 GTSNPN, CDR2 SVGIG (reference sequence). The CDR3 is 13 amino acids. The CDR3 region is CACPESINYGYTF. The CDR3 DNA follows: TGTGCCTGCCCCGAAAGCATTAACTATGGCTACACCTTC.

CDR3 nucleotides: TGTGCCAGCAGCTTAAACAGGGGCTACGAGCAGTACTTC. Its translation is CASSLNRGYEQYF. The chain uses TRBV7-3 and TRBJ2-7, with 7 bases lining up with TRBD1. After removal of 1 base from V and 3 bases from J, the junction contained 0 bases not matched to a gene. Germline V gives CDR1 SGHTA, CDR2 FQGTGA. The CDR3 runs 13 residues.

The chain recombines TRBV18 with TRBJ1-2; 7 bases line up with TRBD1. The CDR3 is 14 amino acids. Germline CDR1 reads KGHSH; CDR2 reads LQKENI. With V trimmed by 3 bases and J by 2 bases, 3 bases remained unmatched. The CDR3 sequence: CASSPDRLNYGYTF. CDR3 bases: TGTGCCAGCTCACCGGACAGGCTCAACTATGGCTACACCTTC. The variable domain in full, completed from reference TRBV18 and TRBJ1-2, reads NAGVMQNPRHLVRRRGQEARLRCSPMKGHSHVYWYRQLPEEGLKFMVYLQKENIIDESGMPKERFSAEFPKEGPSILRIQQVVRGDSAAYFCASSPDRLNYGYTFGSGTRLTVV.

The chain joins TRBV19 to TRBJ1-2; 7 bases align to TRBD1. With V trimmed by 4 bases and J by 2 bases, 4 bases remained unmatched. Germline V gene lookup returns CDR1 LNHDA and CDR2 SQIVND (reference sequence). The CDR3 sequence is 14 residues long. Here the CDR3 reads CASSKGDSNYGYTF. As DNA, the CDR3 is TGTGCCAGTAGTAAAGGGGACAGCAACTATGGCTACACCTTC.

This clone was seen a single time. The CDR3 coding sequence is TGTGCCAGCAGCTTAGCTTCAGGGGCTGTGAACACTGAAGCTTTCTTT. This sequence encodes CASSLASGAVNTEAFF. The chain couples TRBV11-2 to TRBJ1-1; possibly TRBD1 for D (6 bases). Germline V gene sequence: CDR1 SGHAT, CDR2 FQNNGV. CDR3 length equals 16 residues. Trimming removed 1 base at V and 0 bases at J, with 12 bases between.

The chain joins TRBV19 to TRBJ1-1; the match to TRBD1 covers 8 bases. The CDR3 has 13 residues. The germline V gene encodes CDR1 LNHDA and CDR2 SQIVND (reference sequence). J lost 5 bases, V lost 7 bases, and 6 bases had no gene match. Written as DNA, the CDR3 is TGTGCCAGTAAACACAGGGGGGGGACTGAAGCTTTCTTT. It is translated as CASKHRGGTEAFF.

Only one count was recorded for this clone. The rearrangement uses TRBV11-3 and TRBJ1-1; D uncertain. This CDR3 is built from 13 residues. Trimming removed 5 bases from V and 4 bases from J, with 11 bases in between. Germline assignment: CDR1 SGHNT and CDR2 YENEEA. The CDR3 DNA follows: TGTGCCAGCAGCGCCACGGGAGTCACTGAAGCTTTCTTT. Protein sequence: CASSATGVTEAFF.

A single count supports this clone. The gene calls are TRBV27 and TRBJ1-2; 8 positions match TRBD1. Germline V gene lookup returns CDR1 MNHEY and CDR2 SMNVEV (reference sequence). V lost 6 bases, J lost 8 bases, and 11 bases stayed unmatched. The CDR3 sequence is 14 residues long. The CDR3 DNA follows: TGTGCCAGCAGCCCCCGGACAGGGAGGGAGGGCTACACCTTC. As protein: CASSPRTGREGYTF.

This clone was counted once. The chain employs TRBV6-5 and TRBJ2-6; D is unresolved. Deletions cut 9 bases from V and 3 bases from J, with 9 bases between. Germline values: CDR1 MNHEY, CDR2 SVGAGI. This CDR3 contains 13 residues. As DNA, the CDR3 is TGTGCCAGTTTTCGGATTGGGGCCAACGTCCTGACTTTC. Translation: CASFRIGANVLTF.

The gene calls are TRBV9 and TRBJ2-5, with TRBD1 matching over 7 bases. Near its end, the DNA agrees better with TRBJ2-7, so the J call may be wrong. The CDR3 spans 14 residues. CDR1 and CDR2 (germline): SGDLS, YYNGEE. CDR3 nucleotide sequence: TGTGCCAGCAGCGTAAACCACAGGGGCCACGAGCAGTACTTC. Protein product: CASSVNHRGHEQYF.

This clone has just a few counts. This chain joins TRBV7-9 and TRBJ1-2; 12 nucleotides agree with TRBD1. Looked up from germline, CDR1 is SEHNR and CDR2 is FQNEAQ (reference sequence). The V and J ends lost 5 bases and 8 bases, in that order; junction bases with no gene match: 9. The CDR3 sequence is 15 residues long. CDR3 in DNA: TGTGCCAGCAGCGAATCCGGGACAGGGGGCTTAGGCTACACCTTC. Amino acid sequence: CASSESGTGGLGYTF.

The V call is TRBV6-1, the J call TRBJ1-2; TRBD1 matches 7 bases. The J segment lost 6 bases and the V segment lost 4 bases, leaving 8 bases of the junction unmatched. CDR3 size: 14 residues. Per the germline V gene, CDR1 is MNHNS and CDR2 is SASEGT. This CDR3 is CASSGWDSVNGYTF. CDR3 in DNA: TGTGCCAGCAGTGGATGGGACAGCGTAAATGGCTACACCTTC.

The rearrangement links TRBV11-2 to TRBJ1-2; D uncertain. V shed 4 bases and J shed 4 bases, with 7 bases lying between them. CDR1 and CDR2 from the germline V gene are SGHAT and FQNNGV. The CDR3 extends over 12 amino acids. The chain's CDR3 is CASSSRAYGYTF. The CDR3 bases are TGTGCCAGCAGCTCGAGGGCCTATGGCTACACCTTC.